These 9 T cell receptor beta chains share one sample of origin, sequenced in a study of blood T cells in healthy people across ages. Then a second PCR, running roughly 6 to 11 cycles, was carried out with a sample-barcoded 5' primer and a J-beta primer mix. TCRdb reprocessed the 5' RACE reads via MiXCR and lists one record per CDR3 protein. The sample records 380,000 or so distinct CDR3 sequences, about 49% being singletons. Material: blood. These TCRs come from a man in his 60s in good health.

This clonotype has only a few counts. This chain uses TRBV30 with TRBJ2-3, with 10 positions matching TRBD1. The trim removed 6 bases at V and 4 bases at J, leaving 10 bases unmatched. The CDR3 extends over 15 amino acids. Germline CDR1 and CDR2: GTSNPN and SVGIG (reference sequence). CDR3 loop: CACSTGGTGADTQYF. CDR3 nucleotide sequence: TGTGCCTGCTCGACGGGGGGGACAGGGGCAGATACGCAGTATTTT.

This clonotype has only a few counts. The chain combines TRBV3-1 with TRBJ2-1, with 12 bases lining up with TRBD2. This CDR3 region has 16 residues. CDR1 is LGHDT and CDR2 is YNNKEL in the germline V gene (reference sequence). Trimming took 0 bases from V and 6 from J; bases not matched to a gene: 3. The CDR3, as DNA: TGTGCCAGCAGCCAAGATCTAGCGGGGGGGGTCAATGAGCAGTTCTTC. Translation gives CASSQDLAGGVNEQFF.

This clonotype has just a few counts. Since a much larger clone is just one base distant, this may be a read error. The V gene is TRBV28, the J gene TRBJ2-5; 14 bases match TRBD2. In germline, CDR1 is MDHEN, CDR2 SYDVKM. Trimming at V came to 6 bases and at J to 11 bases, leaving 14 bases not matched to a gene. This CDR3 spans 16 amino acids. CDR3 region: CASSPRLAGGRVEQYF. CDR3 coding DNA: TGTGCCAGCAGCCCCCGACTAGCGGGAGGGCGGGTTGAGCAGTACTTC.

The chain joins TRBV6-6 to TRBJ1-2; no firm D call. This CDR3 contains 13 residues. Trimming pared 6 bases from V and 5 bases from J, leaving 13 bases between. The V gene's germline CDR1 is MNHNY and CDR2 SVGAGI (reference sequence). The CDR3 spells CASREGSEYGYTF. The CDR3 DNA follows: TGTGCCAGCAGGGAGGGTTCGGAGTATGGCTACACCTTC.

In this sample, this clonotype turned up many times. The gene calls are TRBV6-4 and TRBJ2-1; maybe TRBD2 (6 bases). This CDR3 has 16 residues. Germline V gene lookup returns CDR1 MRHNA and CDR2 SNTAGT. Trimming took 2 bases from V and 9 from J, leaving 20 bases between them. CDR3 nucleotide sequence: TGTGCCAGCAGTGACATCGGGGGAGGTCGGTCATCTGAGCAGTTCTTC. Its protein is CASSDIGGGRSSEQFF.

This clonotype was seen a single time. The J gene is TRBJ2-5, the V gene TRBV7-2; 8 bases line up with TRBD1. Germline lookup yields CDR1 SGHTA and CDR2 FQGNSA. This CDR3 has 16 amino acids. Trimming removed 5 bases from V and 4 bases from J; junction bases left unmatched: 12. The CDR3 reads CASSPLAGGSTETQYF. The CDR3 DNA reads as TGTGCCAGCAGCCCCCTTGCAGGGGGCTCGACAGAGACCCAGTACTTC.

The chain has TRBV7-9 and TRBJ2-7, with 12 bases fitting TRBD2. This CDR3 has 15 amino acids. J gave up 6 bases and V 6 bases, and 9 bases lay outside the gene matches. Germline CDR1 reads SEHNR; CDR2 reads FQNEAQ (reference sequence). CDR3 residues: CASSQRTSGMIEQYF. CDR3 nucleotides: TGTGCCAGCAGTCAGCGGACTAGCGGGATGATCGAGCAGTACTTC.

Turning to this clonotype: At one of its ends the junction is not consistent with the germline gene, which may arise from a read error. The genes are TRBV2 and TRBJ2-6; 7 bases fit TRBD1. CDR1 SNHLY and CDR2 FYNNEI come from the germline V gene. The CDR3 is 15 amino acids. CDR3: CAGRQDRAGANVLTF. CDR3 nucleotide sequence: TGTGCCGGCAGACAAGACAGGGCTGGGGCCAACGTCCTGACTTTC.

The chain joins TRBV5-1 to TRBJ2-1, with D perhaps TRBD1 (6 bases). The ends were cut back, 2 bases at V and 9 bases at J, with 6 bases in the middle. Germline CDR1 reads SGHRS; CDR2 reads YFSETQ. The CDR3 is made up of 11 amino acids. The CDR3 DNA reads TGCGCCAGCAGCTTCAGGGGTGAGCAGTTCTTC. Translated, it gives CASSFRGEQFF. The full variable domain, completed using reference TRBV5-1 and TRBJ2-1, is KAGVTQTPRYLIKTRGQQVTLSCSPISGHRSVSWYQQTPGQGLQFLFEYFSETQRNKGNFPGRFSGRQFSNSRSEMNVSTLELGDSALYLCASSFRGEQFFGPGTRLTVL.